Each of the 21 T cell receptor beta chains below was sequenced from the same sample in a study of blood T cell repertoires in COVID-19. The assay was immunoSEQ multiplex PCR, and TCRdb's table has in-frame clones only and misses some. The repertoire holds 150,000 to 200,000 clones, with around 84% as singletons. The material sequenced was PBMCs or T cells enriched from blood (not recorded which). Receptors were obtained from a woman aged 45 to 65 who had recovered from COVID-19.

The chain has TRBV5-1 and TRBJ2-3; no reliable D call. This CDR3 has 11 amino acids. In germline, CDR1 is SGHRS, CDR2 YFSETQ. V was pared by 6 bases and J by 4 bases, with 6 bases between. The CDR3 nucleotides are TGCGCCAGCAACCAGGCAGATACGCAGTATTTT. It translates to CASNQADTQYF.

The CDR3 region is CASSLVYAGELFF. In DNA, the CDR3 is TGTGCCAGCAGCTTAGTTTATGCCGGGGAGCTGTTTTTT. The V and J genes are TRBV7-2 and TRBJ2-2; D uncertain. V was pared by 1 base and J by 6 bases, with 6 bases between. The CDR3 has 13 residues. The germline CDR1 and CDR2 sequences are SGHTA and FQGNSA.

This chain connects TRBV5-8 to TRBJ2-3; D unclear. CDR3 size: 15 residues. CDR1 and CDR2 (germline): SGHTS, YDEGEE. V dropped 4 bases and J dropped 5 bases, with 17 bases sitting between them. CDR3 in DNA: TGTGCCAGCAGCCCGGGTTTTGCTAGAGGAGATACGCAGTATTTT. Translating gives CASSPGFARGDTQYF.

The CDR3 nucleotides read TGTGCCAGCAGCTTAGGGCGGGAGGGCTACTACGAGCAGTACTTC. Translation gives CASSLGREGYYEQYF. The chain links TRBV7-2 to TRBJ2-7, with 9 nucleotides matching TRBD2. Trimming took 1 base from V and 3 from J; bases not matched to a gene: 4. In germline, CDR1 is SGHTA, CDR2 FQGNSA. The CDR3 runs to 15 residues.

The chain links TRBV3-1 (or the pseudogene TRBV3-2) to TRBJ2-2; D remains unclear. In germline, CDR1 is LGHDT, CDR2 YNNKEL (reference sequence). This CDR3 spans 14 amino acids. Trimming left V 7 bases short and J 0 bases short, with 9 bases between. The CDR3 DNA is TGTGCCAGCAAGCACAGCTCGAACACCGGGGAGCTGTTTTTT. Translated: CASKHSSNTGELFF.

The rearrangement links TRBV5-4 to TRBJ1-1, with D uncertain. V lost 6 bases to trimming and J lost 6 bases, with 12 bases between them. The CDR3 sequence is 12 residues long. Germline CDR1 is SGHNT and CDR2 is YYREEE (reference sequence). DNA for the CDR3: TGTGCCAGCAACCGCCGGGGTTCTGAAGCTTTCTTT. It translates to CASNRRGSEAFF. The whole variable domain, filled in from reference TRBV5-4 and TRBJ1-1, reads ETGVTQSPTHLIKTRGQQVTLRCSSQSGHNTVSWYQQALGQGPQFIFQYYREEENGRGNFPPRFSGLQFPNYSSELNVNALELDDSALYLCASNRRGSEAFFGQGTRLTVV.

The chain carries TRBV11-3 and TRBJ1-1; possible D gene TRBD1, 5 bases. Germline V gene data show CDR1 as SGHNT and CDR2 as YENEEA. Between the trimmed V and J ends, which lost 5 bases and 1 base, there was a span of 14 bases. The CDR3 runs to 15 residues. CDR3 sequence reads: CASSELGQKNTEAFF. The CDR3 nucleotides read TGTGCCAGCAGCGAACTCGGACAAAAGAACACTGAAGCTTTCTTT.

The chain recombines TRBV27 with TRBJ1-1, with D hard to call. V dropped 1 base and J dropped 4 bases, with 7 bases sitting between them. Looked up from germline, CDR1 is MNHEY and CDR2 is SMNVEV (reference sequence). The CDR3 has 13 residues. The CDR3 bases are TGTGCCAGCAGTTTATTCCGAGGCACTGAAGCTTTCTTT. This codes for CASSLFRGTEAFF.

The chain joins TRBV27 to TRBJ1-6; D perhaps matches TRBD1 (5 bases). Germline V gives CDR1 MNHEY, CDR2 SMNVEV (reference sequence). The germline V and J ends were trimmed by 3 bases and 10 bases, with 16 bases remaining between them. The CDR3 sequence is 15 residues long. The CDR3 spells CASSFQGPAGSPLHF. CDR3 nucleotide sequence: TGTGCCAGCAGTTTTCAGGGACCGGCGGGATCACCCCTCCACTTT.

V is TRBV5-1 and J is TRBJ2-7; 9 bases align to TRBD1. V trimming: 8 bases; J trimming: 5 bases; junction bases outside the gene matches: 11. Germline CDR1 and CDR2: SGHRS and YFSETQ. The CDR3 covers 14 residues. The CDR3 region has the DNA TGCGCCAGTGGGATACAGGGGGCTCCGGACGAGCAGTACTTC. It translates to CASGIQGAPDEQYF.

This clone was detected a few times. This sequence joins TRBV5-6 and TRBJ2-3; a possible D gene is TRBD2 (5 bases). This CDR3 region has 13 residues. Germline V gene sequence: CDR1 SGHDT, CDR2 YYEEEE. V lost 4 bases to trimming and J lost 4 bases, with 10 bases between them. Here the CDR3 reads CASSRGGPDTQYF. The CDR3 DNA reads as TGTGCCAGCAGCCGCGGCGGGCCAGATACGCAGTATTTT.

This clone has a handful of counts. The CDR3 sequence: CASSLPGLAGVHYNEQFF. CDR3 nucleotides: TGTGCCAGCAGCCTCCCGGGACTAGCGGGGGTACACTACAATGAGCAGTTCTTC. The V and J genes are TRBV7-8 and TRBJ2-1; 14 bases line up with TRBD2. Germline trimming cut 5 bases from V and 3 bases from J; bases unmatched to any gene: 9. Germline assignment: CDR1 SGHVS and CDR2 FQNEAQ. The CDR3 runs to 18 residues.

This chain's CDR3 is CASSYSRTRRTGELFF. CDR3 DNA sequence: TGTGCCAGCAGTTACTCGAGGACTAGAAGAACCGGGGAGCTGTTTTTT. The chain has TRBV6-5 and TRBJ2-2; TRBD2 matches at 7 bases. With 0 bases clipped from V and 5 bases from J, the junction kept 6 bases outside the gene matches. The germline gives CDR1 MNHEY, CDR2 SVGAGI. The CDR3 contains 16 residues.

The chain carries TRBV19 and TRBJ1-2; 7 bases are shared with TRBD1. The germline V gene encodes CDR1 LNHDA and CDR2 SQIVND (reference sequence). The CDR3 length is 13 residues. The V gene end was trimmed by 6 bases and the J gene end by 8 bases; junction bases not matched to a gene: 9. DNA for the CDR3: TGTGCCAGTAGGGGACAGCCCGGAAGGGGCTACACCTTC. Translation: CASRGQPGRGYTF. Combining the CDR3 with reference TRBV19 and TRBJ1-2 gives the whole variable domain DGGITQSPKYLFRKEGQNVTLSCEQNLNHDAMYWYRQDPGQGLRLIYYSQIVNDFQKGDIAEGYSVSREKKESFPLTVTSAQKNPTAFYLCASRGQPGRGYTFGSGTRLTVV.

This rearrangement joins TRBV9 to TRBJ1-6; no clear D gene. CDR1 and CDR2 from the germline V gene are SGDLS and YYNGEE. The CDR3 sequence is 13 residues long. V lost 0 bases and J lost 9, with 7 bases in between. CDR3 DNA: TGTGCCAGCAGCGTAGATGGCAGTTCACCCCTCCACTTT. Encoded protein: CASSVDGSSPLHF.

This chain connects TRBV7-9 to TRBJ1-2; D not resolved. The germline V gene encodes CDR1 SEHNR and CDR2 FQNEAQ (reference sequence). Trimming left V 7 bases short and J 6 bases short, with 12 bases between. The CDR3 is made up of 12 amino acids. This CDR3 reads CASTLDSDGYTF. CDR3 DNA: TGTGCCAGCACCCTAGACTCTGATGGCTACACCTTC.

The V call is TRBV6-5, the J call TRBJ2-7; a weak D match, TRBD1 (5 bases). The CDR3 is 14 residues long. Germline CDR1 reads MNHEY; CDR2 reads SVGAGI. Trimming took 7 bases from V and 2 from J, leaving 15 bases between them. The CDR3, as DNA: TGTGCCAGCACAGACAGCAGGGCTCCCTACGAGCAGTACTTC. Amino acids: CASTDSRAPYEQYF.

This clone was counted a few times. The chain links TRBV7-9 to TRBJ1-1; D is undetermined. The length of the CDR3 is 15 residues. Germline lookup yields CDR1 SEHNR and CDR2 FQNEAQ (reference sequence). The germline V and J ends were trimmed by 0 bases and 1 base, with 9 bases remaining between them. The CDR3 protein is CASSLALTSNTEAFF. The CDR3 bases are TGTGCCAGCAGCTTAGCGCTGACTTCGAACACTGAAGCTTTCTTT.

The chain combines TRBV18 with TRBJ1-2; 9 nucleotides line up with TRBD1. Germline CDR1 and CDR2: KGHSH and LQKENI. This CDR3 is 14 amino acids long. V shed 3 bases, J shed 2 bases, and the junction held 1 base outside the gene matches. CDR3 sequence reads: CASSPDRGNYGYTF. Here the CDR3 DNA reads TGTGCCAGCTCACCTGACAGGGGGAACTATGGCTACACCTTC. The entire variable domain, with the rest obtained from reference TRBV18 and TRBJ1-2, is as follows: NAGVMQNPRHLVRRRGQEARLRCSPMKGHSHVYWYRQLPEEGLKFMVYLQKENIIDESGMPKERFSAEFPKEGPSILRIQQVVRGDSAAYFCASSPDRGNYGYTFGSGTRLTVV.

The V and J genes are TRBV14 and TRBJ2-3, with TRBD2 identical over 10 bases. CDR3 length: 16 amino acids. Unmatched junction bases numbered 7, after V lost 5 bases and J lost 2 bases. CDR1 and CDR2 from the germline V gene are SGHDN and FVKESK. The CDR3 DNA sequence: TGTGCCAGCAGCTTAAGGGGGACTAGCGTCACAGATACGCAGTATTTT. Protein sequence: CASSLRGTSVTDTQYF.

The chain links TRBV21-1 to TRBJ1-4. TRBV21-1 is deemed a pseudogene. CDR3 size: 13 residues. The CDR3 reads CASRGGGNEKLFF. DNA of the CDR3: TGTGCCAGCAGAGGGGGGGGGAATGAAAAACTGTTTTTT.